This T cell receptor (beta chain) originates from a study of T cell responses to AZD1222 COVID-19 vaccine. Study-level findings and limits: Just 6 or 7 people given AZD1222 tested seropositive at baseline. Donors, mostly white British, included more females; clonal diversity was possibly underestimated. No repertoire was sampled before or during the peak T cell response, only after it. Two doses of AZD1222 preceded a rise in Spike-specific TCR breadth and depth.

As to this clone: Its antigen is as yet unknown.

Profiling relied on immunoSEQ multiplex PCR, and the TCRdb table lists in-frame clones only, not all of them. Of some 31,000 clones in the sample, nearly 95% were seen once. V shed 0 bases and J shed 3 bases, with 9 bases lying between them. Germline V lookup: CDR1 LGHNA, CDR2 YSLEER. This CDR3 is 14 amino acids long. This sequence joins TRBV4-3 and TRBJ2-7; D is perhaps TRBD1 (5 bases). The material was peripheral blood, obtained on day 0 of AZD1222 vaccination. This receptor was taken from an adult in good health. As DNA, the CDR3 is TGCGCCAGCAGCCAAGAACCAGGGCGCTACGAGCAGTACTTC. It translates to CASSQEPGRYEQYF.